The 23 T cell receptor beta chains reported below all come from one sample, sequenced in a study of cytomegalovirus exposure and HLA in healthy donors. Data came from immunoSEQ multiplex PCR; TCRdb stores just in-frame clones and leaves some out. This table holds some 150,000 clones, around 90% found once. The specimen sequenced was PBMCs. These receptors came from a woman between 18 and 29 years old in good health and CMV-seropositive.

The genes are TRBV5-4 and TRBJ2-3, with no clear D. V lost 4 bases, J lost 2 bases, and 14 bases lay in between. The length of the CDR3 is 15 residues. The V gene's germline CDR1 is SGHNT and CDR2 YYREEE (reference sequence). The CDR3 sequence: CASSLSVGPTDTQYF. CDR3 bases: TGTGCCAGCAGCCTCAGCGTTGGTCCCACAGATACGCAGTATTTT.

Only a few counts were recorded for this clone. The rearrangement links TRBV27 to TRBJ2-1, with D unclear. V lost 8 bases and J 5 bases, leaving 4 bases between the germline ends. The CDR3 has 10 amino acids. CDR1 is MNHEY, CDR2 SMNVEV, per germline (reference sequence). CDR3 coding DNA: TGTGCCAGCGGAGACAATGAGCAGTTCTTC. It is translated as CASGDNEQFF.

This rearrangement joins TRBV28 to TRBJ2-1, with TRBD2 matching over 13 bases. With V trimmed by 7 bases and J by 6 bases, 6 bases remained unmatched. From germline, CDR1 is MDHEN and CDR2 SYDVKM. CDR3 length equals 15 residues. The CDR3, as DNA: TGTGCCAGCAAAGCCGGGACTAGCGGGGTCAATGAGCAGTTCTTC. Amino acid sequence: CASKAGTSGVNEQFF.

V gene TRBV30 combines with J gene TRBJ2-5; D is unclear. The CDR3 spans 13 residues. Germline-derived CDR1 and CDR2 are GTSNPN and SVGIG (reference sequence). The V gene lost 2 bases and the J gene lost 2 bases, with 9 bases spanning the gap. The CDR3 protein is CAWSFLQQETQYF. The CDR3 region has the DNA TGTGCCTGGAGTTTCCTGCAGCAAGAGACCCAGTACTTC.

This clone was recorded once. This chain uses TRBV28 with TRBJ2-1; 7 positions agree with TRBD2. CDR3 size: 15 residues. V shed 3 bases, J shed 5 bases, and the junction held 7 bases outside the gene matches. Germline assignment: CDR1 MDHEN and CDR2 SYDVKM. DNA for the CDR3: TGTGCCAGCAGTTTTGAGGGGACTAAAAACAATGAGCAGTTCTTC. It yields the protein CASSFEGTKNNEQFF.

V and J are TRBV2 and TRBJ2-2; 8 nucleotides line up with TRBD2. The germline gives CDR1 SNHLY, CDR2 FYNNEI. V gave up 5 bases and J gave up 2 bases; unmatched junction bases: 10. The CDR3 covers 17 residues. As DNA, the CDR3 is TGTGCCAGCAGTTTTAACCCGGGAGGGCCAAACACCGGGGAGCTGTTTTTT. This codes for CASSFNPGGPNTGELFF.

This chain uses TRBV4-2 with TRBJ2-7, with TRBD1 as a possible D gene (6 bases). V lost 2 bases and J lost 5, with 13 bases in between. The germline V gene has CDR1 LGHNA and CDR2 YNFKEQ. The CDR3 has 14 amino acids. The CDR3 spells CASSQLDRSHEQYF. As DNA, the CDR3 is TGTGCCAGCAGCCAACTTGACAGGTCCCACGAGCAGTACTTC.

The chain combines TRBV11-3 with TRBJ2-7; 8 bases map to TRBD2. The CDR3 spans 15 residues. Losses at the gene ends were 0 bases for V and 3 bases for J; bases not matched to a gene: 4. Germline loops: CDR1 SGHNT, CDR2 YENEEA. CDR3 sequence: CASSLDGRGYYEQYF. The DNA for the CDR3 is TGTGCCAGCAGCTTAGACGGGAGGGGATACTACGAGCAGTACTTC.

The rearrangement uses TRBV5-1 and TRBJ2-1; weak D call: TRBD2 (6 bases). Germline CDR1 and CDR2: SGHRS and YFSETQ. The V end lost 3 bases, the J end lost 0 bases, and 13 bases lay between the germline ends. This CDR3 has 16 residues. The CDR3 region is CASSSGLQSSYNEQFF. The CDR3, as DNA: TGCGCCAGCAGCTCGGGACTTCAAAGCTCCTACAATGAGCAGTTCTTC. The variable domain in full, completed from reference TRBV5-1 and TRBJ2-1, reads KAGVTQTPRYLIKTRGQQVTLSCSPISGHRSVSWYQQTPGQGLQFLFEYFSETQRNKGNFPGRFSGRQFSNSRSEMNVSTLELGDSALYLCASSSGLQSSYNEQFFGPGTRLTVL.

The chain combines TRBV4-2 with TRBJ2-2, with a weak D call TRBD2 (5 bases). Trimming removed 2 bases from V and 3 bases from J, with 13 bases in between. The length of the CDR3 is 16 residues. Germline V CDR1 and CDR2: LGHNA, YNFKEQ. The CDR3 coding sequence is TGTGCCAGCAGCCAAAGGCTAGCACGGGACACCGGGGAGCTGTTTTTT. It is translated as CASSQRLARDTGELFF.

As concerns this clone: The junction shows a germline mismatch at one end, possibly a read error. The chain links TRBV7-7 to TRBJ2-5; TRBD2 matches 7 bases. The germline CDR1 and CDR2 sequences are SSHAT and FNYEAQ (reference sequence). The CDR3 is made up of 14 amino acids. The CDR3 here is CASSRGGDLGTQYF. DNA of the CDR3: TGTGCTAGCAGCCGTGGGGGGGACTTGGGGACCCAGTACTTC.

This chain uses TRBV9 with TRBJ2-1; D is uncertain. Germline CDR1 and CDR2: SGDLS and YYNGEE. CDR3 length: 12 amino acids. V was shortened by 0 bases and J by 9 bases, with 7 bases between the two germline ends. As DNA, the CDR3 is TGTGCCAGCAGCGTAGTCGCAGGTGAGCAGTTCTTC. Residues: CASSVVAGEQFF. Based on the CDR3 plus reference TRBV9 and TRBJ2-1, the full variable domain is DSGVTQTPKHLITATGQRVTLRCSPRSGDLSVYWYQQSLDQGLQFLIQYYNGEERAKGNILERFSAQQFPDLHSELNLSSLELGDSALYFCASSVVAGEQFFGPGTRLTVL.

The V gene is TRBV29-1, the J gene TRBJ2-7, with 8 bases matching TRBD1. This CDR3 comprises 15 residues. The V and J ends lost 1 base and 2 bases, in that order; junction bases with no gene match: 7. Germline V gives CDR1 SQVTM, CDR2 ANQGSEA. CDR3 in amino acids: CSVEGHTGGPYEQYF. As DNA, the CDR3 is TGCAGCGTTGAAGGCCACACAGGGGGGCCCTACGAGCAGTACTTC.

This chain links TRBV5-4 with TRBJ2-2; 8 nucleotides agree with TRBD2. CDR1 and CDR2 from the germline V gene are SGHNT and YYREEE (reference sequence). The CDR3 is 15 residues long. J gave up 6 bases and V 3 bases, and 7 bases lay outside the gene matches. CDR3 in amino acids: CASSWTGTRSGELFF. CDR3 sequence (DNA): TGTGCCAGCAGCTGGACCGGGACTAGATCCGGGGAGCTGTTTTTT.

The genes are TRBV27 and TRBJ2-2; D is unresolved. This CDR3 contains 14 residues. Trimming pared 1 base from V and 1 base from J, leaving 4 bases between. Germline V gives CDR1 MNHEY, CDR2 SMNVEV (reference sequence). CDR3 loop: CASSLYWNTGELFF. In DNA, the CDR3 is TGTGCCAGCAGTTTATACTGGAACACCGGGGAGCTGTTTTTT.

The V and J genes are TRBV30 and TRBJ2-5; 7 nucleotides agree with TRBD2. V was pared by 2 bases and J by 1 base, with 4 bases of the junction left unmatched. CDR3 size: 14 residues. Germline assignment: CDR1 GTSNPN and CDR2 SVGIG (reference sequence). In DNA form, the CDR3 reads TGTGCCTGGAGTACGGGAGGCGCCCAAGAGACCCAGTACTTC. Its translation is CAWSTGGAQETQYF. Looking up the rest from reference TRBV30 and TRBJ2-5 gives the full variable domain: SQTIHQWPATLVQPVGSPLSLECTVEGTSNPNLYWYRQAAGRGLQLLFYSVGIGQISSEVPQNLSASRPQDRQFILSSKKLLLSDSGFYLCAWSTGGAQETQYFGPGTRLLVL.

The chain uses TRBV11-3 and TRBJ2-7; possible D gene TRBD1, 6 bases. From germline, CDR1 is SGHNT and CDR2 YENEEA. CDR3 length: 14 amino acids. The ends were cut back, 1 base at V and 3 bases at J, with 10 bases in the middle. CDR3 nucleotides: TGTGCCAGCAGCTTAGTCCAGGGGAACTACGAGCAGTACTTC. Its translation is CASSLVQGNYEQYF. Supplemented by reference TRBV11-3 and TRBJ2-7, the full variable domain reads EAGVVQSPRYKIIEKKQPVAFWCNPISGHNTLYWYLQNLGQGPELLIRYENEEAVDDSQLPKDRFSAERLKGVDSTLKIQPAELGDSAVYLCASSLVQGNYEQYFGPGTRLTVT.

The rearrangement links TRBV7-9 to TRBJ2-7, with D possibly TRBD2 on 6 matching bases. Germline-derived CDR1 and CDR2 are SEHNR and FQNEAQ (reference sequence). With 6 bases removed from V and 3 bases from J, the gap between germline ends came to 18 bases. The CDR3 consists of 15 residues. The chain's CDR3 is CASSHPGPGVYEQYF. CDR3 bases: TGTGCCAGCAGTCACCCGGGACCGGGGGTCTACGAGCAGTACTTC.

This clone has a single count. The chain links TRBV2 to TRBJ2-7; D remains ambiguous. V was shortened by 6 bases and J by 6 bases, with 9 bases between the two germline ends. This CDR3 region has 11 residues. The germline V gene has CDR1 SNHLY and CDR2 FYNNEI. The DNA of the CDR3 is TGTGCCAGCAGCGTTACTGGCGAGCAGTACTTC. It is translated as CASSVTGEQYF.

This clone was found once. Written as DNA, the CDR3 is TGCAGCGGGCCGGCGGCGGCAGGGGGTGCGAATGAGCAGTTCTTC. It yields the protein CSGPAAAGGANEQFF. This rearrangement joins TRBV29-1 to TRBJ2-1; 7 bases match TRBD1. The CDR3 totals 15 residues. Germline CDR1 reads SQVTM; CDR2 reads ANQGSEA. V gave up 7 bases and J gave up 7 bases; unmatched junction bases: 16.

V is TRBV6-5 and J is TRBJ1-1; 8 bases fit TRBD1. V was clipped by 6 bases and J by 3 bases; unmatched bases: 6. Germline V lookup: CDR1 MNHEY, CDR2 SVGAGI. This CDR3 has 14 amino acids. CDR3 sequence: CASSSGQADTEAFF. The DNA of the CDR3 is TGTGCCAGCAGCTCGGGACAGGCGGACACTGAAGCTTTCTTT.

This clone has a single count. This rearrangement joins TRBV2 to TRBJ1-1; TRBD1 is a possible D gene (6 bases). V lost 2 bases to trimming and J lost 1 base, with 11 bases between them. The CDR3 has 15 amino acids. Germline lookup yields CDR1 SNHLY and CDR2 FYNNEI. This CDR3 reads CASSELSTGNTEAFF. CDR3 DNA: TGTGCCAGCAGTGAACTCTCGACAGGGAACACTGAAGCTTTCTTT. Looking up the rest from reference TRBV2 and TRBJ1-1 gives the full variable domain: EPEVTQTPSHQVTQMGQEVILRCVPISNHLYFYWYRQILGQKVEFLVSFYNNEISEKSEIFDDQFSVERPDGSNFTLKIRSTKLEDSAMYFCASSELSTGNTEAFFGQGTRLTVV.

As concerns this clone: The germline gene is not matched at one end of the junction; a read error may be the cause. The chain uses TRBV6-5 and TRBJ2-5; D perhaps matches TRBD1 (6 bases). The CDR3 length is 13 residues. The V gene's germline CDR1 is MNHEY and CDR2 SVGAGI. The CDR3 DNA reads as TGTGCCAGCGGCCTACCGGACAGAACCAATATGGACTTC. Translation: CASGLPDRTNMDF.